Given below is one T cell receptor (beta chain) in context. The V end lost 9 bases, the J end lost 7 bases, and 13 bases lay between the germline ends. This CDR3 spans 11 amino acids. Per the germline V gene, CDR1 is SGHNT and CDR2 is YENEEA. This entry comes from a study of CDR3 diversity in severe acne. MiXCR, run by TCRdb on the PCR reads, gives a single entry per CDR3 protein. The sample lists some 84,000 distinct CDR3 sequences, under 65% occurring once. The chain links TRBV11-3 to TRBJ2-7, with no clear D. The receptor's source is a male donor in good health, without acne. The sample comprised blood. The DNA of the CDR3 is TGTGCCAGTCGTTATACTAAGGAGCAGTACTTC. It yields the protein CASRYTKEQYF. The variable domain in full, with the rest retrieved from reference TRBV11-3 and TRBJ2-7, is EAGVVQSPRYKIIEKKQPVAFWCNPISGHNTLYWYLQNLGQGPELLIRYENEEAVDDSQLPKDRFSAERLKGVDSTLKIQPAELGDSAVYLCASRYTKEQYFGPGTRLTVT.